The 32 T cell receptor beta chains below were found in one sample sequenced in a study of OX40 agonist ivuxolimab in advanced cancers. The method was immunoSEQ multiplex PCR; TCRdb's version includes in-frame clones alone and lacks a portion of them. The table lists around 85,000 clones, 75% to 95% of them singletons. The input for sequencing was CD4+ or CD8+ T cells sorted from blood, taken in a trial of the OX40 agonist ivuxolimab. All receptors come from an adult with an advanced solid tumor such as melanoma, head and neck, liver or kidney cancer.

CDR3 protein: CASSYGLGNTIYF. The CDR3 DNA follows: TGTGCCAGCAGTTACGGCTTAGGAAACACCATATATTTT. The chain carries TRBV6-6 and TRBJ1-3; D gene unclear. Deletions cut 2 bases from V and 4 bases from J, with 6 bases between. CDR3 length: 13 residues. Per germline, CDR1 MNHNY and CDR2 SVGAGI (reference sequence).

V and J are TRBV6-5 and TRBJ1-2, with 8 positions matching TRBD1. Trimming cost V 6 bases and J 4 bases; bases outside gene matches: 1. This CDR3 comprises 12 residues. Germline lookup yields CDR1 MNHEY and CDR2 SVGAGI. The DNA for the CDR3 is TGTGCCAGCAGCCAGGGGGCCTATGGCTACACCTTC. Translated, it gives CASSQGAYGYTF.

The rearrangement joins TRBV1 to TRBJ1-6. TRBV1 is described as a pseudogene. CDR3 length: 11 residues. The CDR3 region is CTSSSQMRLHF. In nucleotides, the CDR3 is TGCACCAGCAGCTCCCAGATGCGGCTCCACTTT.

The V call is TRBV25-1, the J call TRBJ1-3, with D possibly TRBD1 on 5 matching bases. V was shortened by 8 bases and J by 0 bases, with 11 bases between the two germline ends. This CDR3 region has 14 residues. Germline V gene data show CDR1 as MGHDK and CDR2 as SYGVNS. The CDR3 spells CASGGRSSGNTIYF. The CDR3 DNA sequence: TGTGCCAGCGGGGGTCGTAGCTCTGGAAACACCATATATTTT.

The chain combines TRBV6-5 with TRBJ1-1; D remains ambiguous. The CDR3 totals 12 residues. Looked up from germline, CDR1 is MNHEY and CDR2 is SVGAGI. V dropped 2 bases and J dropped 3 bases, with 4 bases sitting between them. This CDR3 is CASSYLDTEAFF. In DNA form, the CDR3 reads TGTGCCAGCAGTTACCTAGACACTGAAGCTTTCTTT.

This chain connects TRBV18 to TRBJ2-1; D is ambiguous. The V end lost 4 bases, the J end lost 0 bases, and 16 bases lay between the germline ends. The CDR3 sequence is 17 residues long. Germline CDR1 reads KGHSH; CDR2 reads LQKENI. CDR3: CASSQTTQPDSYNEQFF. The CDR3 DNA reads as TGTGCCAGCTCACAAACAACACAGCCGGACTCCTACAATGAGCAGTTCTTC.

The CDR3 here is CASSSELAGGGEQFF. The CDR3 DNA reads TGTGCCAGCAGCTCCGAACTAGCGGGGGGTGGTGAGCAGTTCTTC. The rearrangement uses TRBV13 and TRBJ2-1; 12 bases fit TRBD2. The CDR3 runs 15 residues. V trimming: 4 bases; J trimming: 9 bases; junction bases outside the gene matches: 7. Germline loops: CDR1 PRHDT, CDR2 FYEKMQ (reference sequence).

CDR3 DNA: TGTGCCTGGAGTGTAATGGACTCCTACGAGCAGTACTTC. Its protein is CAWSVMDSYEQYF. The V gene is TRBV30, the J gene TRBJ2-7; no reliable D call. This CDR3 contains 13 residues. Germline values: CDR1 GTSNPN, CDR2 SVGIG (reference sequence). Deletions cut 0 bases from V and 0 bases from J, with 6 bases between.

J is TRBJ1-2 and V is TRBV13; D remains ambiguous. The CDR3 runs 13 residues. Trimming took off 5 bases at V and 7 bases at J, with 14 bases between the two ends. Germline-derived CDR1 and CDR2 are PRHDT and FYEKMQ (reference sequence). For the CDR3, the DNA is TGTGCCAGCAGCCCAGGCGGAGGCCTTGGCTACACCTTC. Protein: CASSPGGGLGYTF.

This chain connects TRBV15 to TRBJ2-7, with TRBD2 matching over 7 bases. The J segment lost 6 bases and the V segment lost 8 bases, leaving 10 bases of the junction unmatched. The germline V gene has CDR1 LNHNV and CDR2 YYDKDF (reference sequence). CDR3 length: 13 amino acids. The CDR3 region is CATGPGLIGEQYV. CDR3 coding DNA: TGTGCCACCGGGCCGGGACTAATTGGCGAGCAGTACGTC.

The chain combines TRBV11-3 with TRBJ2-3, with TRBD2 identical over 13 bases. This CDR3 spans 13 amino acids. V was pared by 5 bases and J by 15 bases, with 8 bases of the junction left unmatched. CDR1 SGHNT and CDR2 YENEEA come from the germline V gene. The CDR3 DNA reads TGTGCCAGCAGCCAAGGGACTAGCGGGACCCAATATTTT. Translated, it gives CASSQGTSGTQYF.

The table lists this clone with a count of one. V is TRBV7-9 and J is TRBJ2-5; unclear D gene. Trimming left V 6 bases short and J 4 bases short, with 6 bases between. This CDR3 spans 11 amino acids. Germline lookup yields CDR1 SEHNR and CDR2 FQNEAQ (reference sequence). The CDR3 protein is CASRQTETQYF. The CDR3 DNA follows: TGTGCCAGCAGGCAAACAGAGACCCAGTACTTC.

The genes are TRBV6-6 and TRBJ1-5; perhaps TRBD1 as D (5 bases). V lost 4 bases and J lost 5, with 6 bases in between. The CDR3 runs to 12 residues. CDR1 and CDR2 (germline): MNHNY, SVGAGI (reference sequence). The DNA for the CDR3 is TGTGCCAGCAGTTCGGGGGATCAGCCCCAGCATTTT. This codes for CASSSGDQPQHF.

The CDR3 DNA follows: TGTGCCAGCAGCGGGGACCTAGACAATGAGCAGTTCTTC. This sequence encodes CASSGDLDNEQFF. V gene TRBV5-4 combines with J gene TRBJ2-1; D could derive from TRBD1 or TRBD2 (5 bases each). The V end lost 4 bases, the J end lost 5 bases, and 10 bases lay between the germline ends. Germline loops: CDR1 SGHNT, CDR2 YYREEE (reference sequence). This CDR3 has 13 residues. Filled out from reference TRBV5-4 and TRBJ2-1, the complete variable domain reads ETGVTQSPTHLIKTRGQQVTLRCSSQSGHNTVSWYQQALGQGPQFIFQYYREEENGRGNFPPRFSGLQFPNYSSELNVNALELDDSALYLCASSGDLDNEQFFGPGTRLTVL.

V usage is TRBV11-3 and J usage is TRBJ1-1; D ambiguous. The germline V gene has CDR1 SGHNT and CDR2 YENEEA. This CDR3 has 15 residues. Trimming removed 1 base from V and 0 bases from J, with 9 bases in between. CDR3 sequence (DNA): TGTGCCAGCAGCTTAGTTGGGAGTTTGAACACTGAAGCTTTCTTT. Amino acid sequence: CASSLVGSLNTEAFF. The entire variable domain, with the rest obtained from reference TRBV11-3 and TRBJ1-1, is as follows: EAGVVQSPRYKIIEKKQPVAFWCNPISGHNTLYWYLQNLGQGPELLIRYENEEAVDDSQLPKDRFSAERLKGVDSTLKIQPAELGDSAVYLCASSLVGSLNTEAFFGQGTRLTVV.

The genes are TRBV29-1 and TRBJ2-7; D unresolved. CDR1 and CDR2 from the germline V gene are SQVTM and ANQGSEA. Trimming took 6 bases from V and 3 from J, leaving 12 bases between them. This CDR3 contains 12 residues. The CDR3 loop reads CSVVQSNYEQYF. CDR3 nucleotide sequence: TGCAGCGTGGTACAGAGCAACTACGAGCAGTACTTC.

V is TRBV6-5 and J is TRBJ1-5; TRBD1 agrees at 7 bases. This CDR3 spans 13 amino acids. J gave up 4 bases and V 6 bases, and 3 bases lay outside the gene matches. Germline-derived CDR1 and CDR2 are MNHEY and SVGAGI. The chain's CDR3 is CASSRQGNQPQHF. The CDR3, as DNA: TGTGCCAGCAGCCGACAGGGAAATCAGCCCCAGCATTTT.

The gene calls are TRBV7-2 and TRBJ2-7; D gene uncertain. Trimming removed 1 base at V and 4 bases at J, with 5 bases between. The CDR3 spans 12 residues. The germline gives CDR1 SGHTA, CDR2 FQGNSA. The CDR3 nucleotides are TGTGCCAGCAGCTTAGTAGGTTACGAGCAGTACTTC. Its translation: CASSLVGYEQYF.

The rearrangement uses TRBV6-5 and TRBJ1-1, with D uncertain. CDR3 size: 11 residues. Germline V lookup: CDR1 MNHEY, CDR2 SVGAGI. V lost 8 bases and J lost 4, with 8 bases in between. CDR3 DNA sequence: TGTGCCAGCTGGGTGGGCACTGAAGCTTTCTTT. It translates to CASWVGTEAFF.

The chain employs TRBV6-5 and TRBJ2-5; D uncertain. Germline lookup yields CDR1 MNHEY and CDR2 SVGAGI. Trimming took off 8 bases at V and 4 bases at J, with 14 bases between the two ends. The CDR3 totals 13 residues. CDR3 in DNA: TGTGCCAGCCGTACCCCGCCGGGAGAGACCCAGTACTTC. Amino acids: CASRTPPGETQYF.

The rearrangement links TRBV30 to TRBJ1-3; no reliable D call. Trimming left V 4 bases short and J 0 bases short, with 10 bases between. The CDR3 is made up of 14 amino acids. Germline-derived CDR1 and CDR2 are GTSNPN and SVGIG (reference sequence). The CDR3 bases are TGTGCCTGGAATACTGGGAGCTCTGGAAACACCATATATTTT. Its translation: CAWNTGSSGNTIYF. The entire variable domain, with the rest obtained from reference TRBV30 and TRBJ1-3, is as follows: SQTIHQWPATLVQPVGSPLSLECTVEGTSNPNLYWYRQAAGRGLQLLFYSVGIGQISSEVPQNLSASRPQDRQFILSSKKLLLSDSGFYLCAWNTGSSGNTIYFGEGSWLTVV.

This chain links TRBV4-3 with TRBJ2-1; D possibly corresponds to TRBD2 (6 bases). Germline V gene sequence: CDR1 LGHNA, CDR2 YSLEER. Deletions cut 3 bases from V and 10 bases from J, with 16 bases between. The CDR3 consists of 14 residues. CDR3 region: CASSQGLSSGEQFF. The CDR3 DNA follows: TGCGCCAGCAGCCAGGGACTCAGCTCTGGCGAGCAGTTCTTC.

This rearrangement joins TRBV29-1 to TRBJ1-3, with D maybe TRBD1 (5 bases). This CDR3 spans 14 amino acids. Deletions cut 4 bases from V and 4 bases from J, with 14 bases between. The germline V gene has CDR1 SQVTM and CDR2 ANQGSEA. The CDR3 here is CSVVGQGAGNTIYF. CDR3 nucleotides: TGCAGCGTTGTCGGCCAGGGTGCCGGAAACACCATATATTTT. The full variable domain, its missing parts supplied by reference TRBV29-1 and TRBJ1-3, is SAVISQKPSRDICQRGTSLTIQCQVDSQVTMMFWYRQQPGQSLTLIATANQGSEATYESGFVIDKFPISRPNLTFSTLTVSNMSPEDSSIYLCSVVGQGAGNTIYFGEGSWLTVV.

Written as DNA, the CDR3 is TGTGCCAGTAGTATCGACCCCACCGCCTACAATGAGCAGTTCTTC. It encodes CASSIDPTAYNEQFF. The rearrangement joins TRBV19 to TRBJ2-1; D gene ambiguous. Germline CDR1 is LNHDA and CDR2 is SQIVND (reference sequence). The CDR3 covers 15 residues. Trimming shortened V by 3 bases and J by 2 bases, and 11 bases separated the two germline ends.

This sequence joins TRBV9 and TRBJ1-1, with D possibly being TRBD1 (5 bases). The V end lost 2 bases, the J end lost 0 bases, and 26 bases lay between the germline ends. The germline gives CDR1 SGDLS, CDR2 YYNGEE. CDR3 length: 20 residues. The chain's CDR3 is CASSVVQRVGPNPLNTEAFF. In DNA form, the CDR3 reads TGTGCCAGCAGCGTTGTGCAAAGGGTGGGGCCGAACCCCCTGAACACTGAAGCTTTCTTT.

The V call is TRBV11-2, the J call TRBJ1-2; 9 nucleotides line up with TRBD1. Germline lookup yields CDR1 SGHAT and CDR2 FQNNGV. V gave up 6 bases and J gave up 8 bases; unmatched junction bases: 13. The CDR3 contains 15 residues. CDR3 amino acids: CASSKTGGLRDGYTF. The DNA of the CDR3 is TGTGCCAGCAGTAAAACAGGGGGCCTTCGAGACGGCTACACCTTC.

The rearrangement links TRBV19 to TRBJ1-2; tentative D call: TRBD1 (5 bases). There are 17 residues in the CDR3. Germline assignment: CDR1 LNHDA and CDR2 SQIVND (reference sequence). Trimming pared 5 bases from V and 4 bases from J, leaving 23 bases between. CDR3 region: CASSAPRFETGAYGYTF. Here the CDR3 DNA reads TGTGCCAGTAGTGCCCCCCGTTTCGAAACAGGAGCCTATGGCTACACCTTC.

The chain uses TRBV11-2 and TRBJ2-4, with D perhaps TRBD2 (6 bases). The CDR3 is made up of 15 amino acids. CDR1 and CDR2 (germline): SGHAT, FQNNGV. The V and J ends lost 6 bases and 0 bases respectively, with 12 bases between them. The CDR3 region is CASRFTGGAKNIQYF. The CDR3 DNA reads as TGTGCCAGCAGGTTTACCGGGGGAGCCAAAAACATTCAGTACTTC.

This clone was seen a single time. The genes are TRBV20-1 and TRBJ2-7; D is unclear. CDR1 is DFQATT, CDR2 SNEGSKA, per germline (reference sequence). This CDR3 region has 11 residues. Trimming stripped 6 bases from V and 0 bases from J, with 6 bases between. The CDR3 region is CSAAPSYEQYF. DNA for the CDR3: TGCAGTGCGGCTCCCTCCTACGAGCAGTACTTC.

V gene TRBV30 combines with J gene TRBJ2-1; no clear D gene. The length of the CDR3 is 14 residues. The V gene lost 3 bases and the J gene lost 4 bases, with 13 bases spanning the gap. The germline gives CDR1 GTSNPN, CDR2 SVGIG (reference sequence). The CDR3 loop reads CAWRRPEAYNEQFF. Here the CDR3 DNA reads TGTGCCTGGAGACGCCCCGAAGCGTACAATGAGCAGTTCTTC.

The rearrangement joins TRBV6-6 to TRBJ1-2; 10 bases line up with TRBD1. This CDR3 region has 15 residues. Germline lookup yields CDR1 MNHNY and CDR2 SVGAGI (reference sequence). J lost 6 bases, V lost 5 bases, and 9 bases had no gene match. CDR3 loop: CASSETGGNPNGYTF. The CDR3 DNA is TGTGCCAGCAGTGAGACAGGGGGCAATCCGAATGGCTACACCTTC.

In DNA, the CDR3 is TGTGCCAGCAGCAAACCTCACAGGGGGCGTTCCTACGAGCAGTACTTC. The encoded protein is CASSKPHRGRSYEQYF. The chain links TRBV7-8 to TRBJ2-7; 9 positions match TRBD1. The germline gives CDR1 SGHVS, CDR2 FQNEAQ. The ends lost 5 bases at V and 1 base at J; junction bases unmatched: 9. The length of the CDR3 is 16 residues.